These 2 T cell receptor beta chains were all obtained from the same sample, sequenced in a study of blood T cell repertoires in COVID-19. Clones were sequenced by immunoSEQ multiplex PCR, and TCRdb holds only the in-frame ones, with some missing. The sample contains hundreds of thousands of clones, roughly 85% of which appear only once. The sample consisted of PBMCs or T cells enriched from blood (not recorded which). These TCRs come from a woman aged 30 to 39 who had been exposed to COVID-19.

This sequence joins TRBV7-2 and TRBJ2-1; 9 positions match TRBD2. CDR1 SGHTA and CDR2 FQGNSA come from the germline V gene. The trim removed 2 bases at V and 6 bases at J, leaving 5 bases unmatched. The CDR3 totals 15 residues. CDR3 in DNA: TGTGCCAGCAGCTTACAGGCGGGAGGGGTCAATGAGCAGTTCTTC. Protein: CASSLQAGGVNEQFF.

The chain couples TRBV6-6 to TRBJ1-5, with no clear D. V lost 0 bases and J lost 1, with 10 bases in between. Per germline, CDR1 MNHNY and CDR2 SVGAGI (reference sequence). This CDR3 comprises 16 residues. The CDR3 DNA sequence: TGTGCCAGCAGTTACTCGATAGGGAGAAGCAATCAGCCCCAGCATTTT. Protein product: CASSYSIGRSNQPQHF.